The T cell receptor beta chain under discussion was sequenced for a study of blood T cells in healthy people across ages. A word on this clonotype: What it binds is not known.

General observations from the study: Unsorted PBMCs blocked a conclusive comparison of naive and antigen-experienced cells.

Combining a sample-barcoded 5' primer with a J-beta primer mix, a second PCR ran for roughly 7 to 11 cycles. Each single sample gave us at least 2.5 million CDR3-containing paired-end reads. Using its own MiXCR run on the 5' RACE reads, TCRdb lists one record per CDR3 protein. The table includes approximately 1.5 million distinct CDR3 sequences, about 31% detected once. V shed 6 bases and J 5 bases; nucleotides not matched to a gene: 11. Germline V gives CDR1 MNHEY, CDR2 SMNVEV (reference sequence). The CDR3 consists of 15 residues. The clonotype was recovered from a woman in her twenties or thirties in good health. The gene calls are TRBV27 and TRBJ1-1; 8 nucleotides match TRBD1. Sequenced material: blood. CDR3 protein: CASSITGGFGTEAFF. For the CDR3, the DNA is TGTGCCAGCAGCATCACAGGGGGTTTTGGGACTGAAGCTTTCTTT.